The source of this TCR beta chain is a study of vaccination and CD4 T cells after COVID-19. Treatment in this sample: approximately nine-day PBMC culture with coronavirus spike peptide pools or control peptides (ViraFEST assay). General observations from the study: A relatively small number of convalescent patients were studied, and no early post-infection timepoints were included.

Cultured CD4+ T cell DNA was sequenced using the Oncomine TCR Beta short-read assay. Using the QIAamp micro DNA kit, genomic DNA was extracted from the CD4+ T cells that had been cultured. TCRdb independently ran MiXCR on the PCR reads; one entry per CDR3 protein. This table has some 12,000 distinct CDR3 sequences, roughly 55% appearing once. J was trimmed by 2 bases and V by 5 bases; bases with no gene match: 10. Germline CDR1 reads SGHVS; CDR2 reads FQNEAQ. This CDR3 has 16 residues. A remark on this clonotype: No antigen is known for it.

The material sequenced was CD4+ T cells from blood, cultured in vitro. The J gene is TRBJ2-3, the V gene TRBV7-8, with 7 bases fitting TRBD2. The clonotype comes from a human donor who had recovered from COVID-19. The CDR3 sequence is CASSPNPGLTTDTQYF. The CDR3 DNA reads as TGTGCCAGCAGCCCCAACCCGGGACTAACCACAGATACGCAGTATTTT.